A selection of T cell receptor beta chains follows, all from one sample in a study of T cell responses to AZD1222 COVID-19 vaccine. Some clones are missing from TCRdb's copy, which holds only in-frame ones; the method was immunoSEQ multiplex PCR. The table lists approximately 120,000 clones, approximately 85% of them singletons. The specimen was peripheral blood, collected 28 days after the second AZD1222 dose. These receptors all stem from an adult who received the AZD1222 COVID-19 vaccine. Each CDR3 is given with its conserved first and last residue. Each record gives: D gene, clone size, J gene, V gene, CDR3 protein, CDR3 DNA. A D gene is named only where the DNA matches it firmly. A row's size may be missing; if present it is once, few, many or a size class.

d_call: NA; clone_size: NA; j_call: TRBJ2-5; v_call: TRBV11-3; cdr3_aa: CASSAGQGQETQYF; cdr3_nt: TGTGCCAGCAGCGCGGGGCAGGGACAAGAGACCCAGTACTTC
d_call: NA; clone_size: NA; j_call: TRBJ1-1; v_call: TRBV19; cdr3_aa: CASSIDAAMNTEAFF; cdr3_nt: TGTGCCAGTAGTATAGATGCAGCAATGAACACTGAAGCTTTCTTT
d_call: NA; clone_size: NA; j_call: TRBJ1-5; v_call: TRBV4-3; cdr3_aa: CASSQDLMHSNQPQHF; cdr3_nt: TGCGCCAGCAGCCAAGATTTAATGCATAGCAATCAGCCCCAGCATTTT
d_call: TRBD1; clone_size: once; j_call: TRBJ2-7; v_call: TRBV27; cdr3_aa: CASSSSGQGDEQYF; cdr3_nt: TGTGCCAGCAGTTCCTCGGGACAGGGGGATGAGCAGTACTTC
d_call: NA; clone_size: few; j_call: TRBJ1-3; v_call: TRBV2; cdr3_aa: CASSERLAGETIYF; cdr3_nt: TGTGCCAGCAGTGAACGACTCGCTGGCGAGACCATATATTTT
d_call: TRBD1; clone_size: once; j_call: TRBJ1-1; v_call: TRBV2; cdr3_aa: CASKWTGHENTEAFF; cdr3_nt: TGTGCCAGCAAGTGGACAGGGCATGAGAACACTGAAGCTTTCTTT
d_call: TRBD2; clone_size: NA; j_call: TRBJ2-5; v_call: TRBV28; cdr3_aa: CASSPGGLAQETQYF; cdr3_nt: TGTGCCAGCAGTCCCGGGGGACTAGCTCAAGAGACCCAGTACTTC
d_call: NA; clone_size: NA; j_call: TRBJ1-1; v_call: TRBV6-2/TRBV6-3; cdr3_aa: CASSSIRHSNTEAFF; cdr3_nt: TGTGCCAGCAGCTCCATCCGACACTCGAACACTGAAGCTTTCTTT
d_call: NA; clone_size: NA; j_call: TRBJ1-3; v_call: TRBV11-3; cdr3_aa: CASSIPGGEDAIYF; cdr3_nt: TGTGCCAGCAGCATCCCCGGGGGAGAAGACGCCATATATTTT
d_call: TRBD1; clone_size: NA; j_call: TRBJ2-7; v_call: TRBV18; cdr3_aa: CASSGTGGTYEQYF; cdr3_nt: TGTGCCAGCTCAGGGACAGGGGGTACCTACGAGCAGTACTTC
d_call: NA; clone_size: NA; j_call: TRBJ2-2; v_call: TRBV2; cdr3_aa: CASGGRTHANTGELFF; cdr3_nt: TGTGCCAGCGGAGGAAGGACACATGCGAACACCGGGGAGCTGTTTTTT
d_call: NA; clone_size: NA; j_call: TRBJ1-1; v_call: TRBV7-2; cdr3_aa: CASRGQGNMNTEAFF; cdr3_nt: TGTGCCAGCAGGGGGCAGGGAAACATGAACACTGAAGCTTTCTTT
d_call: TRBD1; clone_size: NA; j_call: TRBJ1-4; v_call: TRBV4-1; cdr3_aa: CASSQYPGQTNEKLFF; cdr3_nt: TGCGCCAGCAGCCAATACCCGGGACAGACCAATGAAAAACTGTTTTTT
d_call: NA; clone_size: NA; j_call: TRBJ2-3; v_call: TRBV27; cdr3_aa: CASSLQRLGETDTQYF; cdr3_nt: TGTGCCAGCAGTTTACAACGACTGGGGGAGACAGATACGCAGTATTTT
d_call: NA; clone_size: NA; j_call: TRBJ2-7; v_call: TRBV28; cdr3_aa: CASRPTGSYEQYF; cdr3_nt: TGTGCCAGCCGCCCGACAGGATCCTACGAGCAGTACTTC
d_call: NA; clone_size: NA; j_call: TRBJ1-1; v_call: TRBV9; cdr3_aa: CASSALGPDTEAFF; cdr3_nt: TGTGCCAGCAGCGCGCTTGGGCCCGACACTGAAGCTTTCTTT
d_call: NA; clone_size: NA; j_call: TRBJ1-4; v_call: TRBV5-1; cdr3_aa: CASSLRTAATTNEKLFF; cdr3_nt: TGCGCCAGCAGCTTGAGGACAGCCGCCACAACTAATGAAAAACTGTTTTTT
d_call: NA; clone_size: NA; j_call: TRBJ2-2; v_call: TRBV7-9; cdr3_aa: CASSLPRGHSNTGELFF; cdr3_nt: TGTGCCAGCAGCCTCCCCCGGGGACACTCCAACACCGGGGAGCTGTTTTTT
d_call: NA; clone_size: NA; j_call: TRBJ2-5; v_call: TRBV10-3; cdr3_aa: CAISDGRGETQYF; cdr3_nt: TGTGCCATCAGTGACGGCAGGGGAGAGACCCAGTACTTC
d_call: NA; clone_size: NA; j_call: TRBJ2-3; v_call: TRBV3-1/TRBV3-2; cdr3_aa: CASSPAGPAPAQYF; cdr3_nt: TGTGCCAGCAGCCCAGCGGGCCCAGCCCCGGCGCAGTATTTT
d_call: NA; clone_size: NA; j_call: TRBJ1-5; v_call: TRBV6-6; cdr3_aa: CASSRAGQPNSNQPQHF; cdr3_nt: TGTGCCAGCAGCCGAGCCGGACAGCCAAACAGCAATCAGCCCCAGCATTTT
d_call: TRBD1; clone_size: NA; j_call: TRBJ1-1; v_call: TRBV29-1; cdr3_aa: CSVAMVGQRDNTEAFF; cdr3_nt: TGCAGCGTTGCTATGGTGGGACAGCGGGACAACACTGAAGCTTTCTTT
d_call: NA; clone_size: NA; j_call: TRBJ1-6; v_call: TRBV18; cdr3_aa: CASSSLSWEGNSPLHF; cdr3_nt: TGTGCCAGCTCATCCCTGTCGTGGGAAGGAAATTCACCCCTCCACTTT
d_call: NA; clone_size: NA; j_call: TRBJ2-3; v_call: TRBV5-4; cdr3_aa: CASSLDLTDTQYF; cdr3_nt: TGTGCCAGCAGCTTGGATCTCACAGATACGCAGTATTTT
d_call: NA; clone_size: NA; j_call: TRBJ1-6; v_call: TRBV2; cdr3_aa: CATKGGVWNSPLHF; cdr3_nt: TGTGCCACCAAAGGCGGGGTATGGAATTCACCCCTCCACTTT
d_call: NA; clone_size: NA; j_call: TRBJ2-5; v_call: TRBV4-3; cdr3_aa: CASSQDEGSETQYF; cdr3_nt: TGCGCCAGCAGCCAAGATGAAGGCAGCGAGACCCAGTACTTC